This T cell receptor beta chain was documented in a study of cytomegalovirus exposure and HLA in healthy donors. CDR3 length: 16 amino acids. V trimming: 3 bases; J trimming: 4 bases; junction bases outside the gene matches: 8. Germline values: CDR1 SGHNT, CDR2 YENEEA. The PCR ran on 60 Vbeta and 13 Jbeta primers. Produced via immunoSEQ multiplex PCR; TCRdb's table is partial and in-frame only. The sample consists of 130,000 to 150,000 clones, approximately 79% of them appearing once. With respect to this clone: The antigen is undetermined.

Donors likely had unrecorded immune exposures despite being nominally healthy when sampled. Study-level results: A list of roughly 160 TCR beta chains associated with cytomegalovirus was given. When analyzed later, the rates of TCR association showed variation by HLA locus, with DRB1 the most and HLA-C the fewest. Confirmation was obtained in vitro that a few CMV-associated chains are specific for CMV antigens.

Sequenced material: PBMCs. The origin of this receptor is a woman aged 25 to 45 in good health and CMV-seronegative. The rearrangement uses TRBV11-3 and TRBJ2-3, with 9 positions matching TRBD2. The DNA of the CDR3 is TGTGCCAGCAGCTTGACTAGCGGACTAGGGGCAGATACGCAGTATTTT. Residues: CASSLTSGLGADTQYF. The full variable domain, in which reference TRBV11-3 and TRBJ2-3 provide the parts outside the CDR3, is EAGVVQSPRYKIIEKKQPVAFWCNPISGHNTLYWYLQNLGQGPELLIRYENEEAVDDSQLPKDRFSAERLKGVDSTLKIQPAELGDSAVYLCASSLTSGLGADTQYFGPGTRLTVL.